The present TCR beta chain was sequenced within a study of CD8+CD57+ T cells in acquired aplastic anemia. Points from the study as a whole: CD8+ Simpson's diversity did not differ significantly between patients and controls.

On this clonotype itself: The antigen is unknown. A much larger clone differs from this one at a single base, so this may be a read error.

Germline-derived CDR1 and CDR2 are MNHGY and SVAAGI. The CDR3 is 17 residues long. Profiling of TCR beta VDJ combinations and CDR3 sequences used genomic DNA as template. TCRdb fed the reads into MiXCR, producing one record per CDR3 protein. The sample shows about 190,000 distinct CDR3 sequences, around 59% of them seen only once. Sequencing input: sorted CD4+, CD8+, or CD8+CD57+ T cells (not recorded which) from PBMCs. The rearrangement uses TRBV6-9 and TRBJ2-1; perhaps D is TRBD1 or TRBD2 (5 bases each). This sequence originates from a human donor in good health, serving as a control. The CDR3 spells CACSYSREGWGNNEQFF. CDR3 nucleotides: TGTGCCTGCAGTTACTCGAGAGAAGGGTGGGGGAACAATGAGCAGTTCTTC.